This TCR beta chain was sequenced for a study of blood T cell repertoires in COVID-19. The protocol was immunoSEQ multiplex PCR, while the TCRdb copy is restricted to in-frame clones and leaves out a portion. The table lists over 150,000 clones, about 83% of them singletons. Sequenced input: peripheral blood. The TCR comes from a man in his sixties with acute or convalescent COVID-19.

CDR3 sequence: CASSLPNYVEETQYF. CDR3 bases: TGCGCCAGCAGCTTGCCAAACTATGTAGAAGAGACCCAGTACTTC. The rearrangement uses TRBV5-1 and TRBJ2-5; D gene ambiguous. V was cut by 1 base and J by 3 bases, with 13 bases left in between. Germline CDR1 SGHRS, CDR2 YFSETQ. This CDR3 has 15 amino acids.